This TCR beta chain is drawn from a study of T cell repertoires in cytomegalovirus infection (dated by TCRdb to between 2018 and 2021). With regard to the full study: Donor HLA type was relevant to the analysis, because carriage of CMV infection together with the matching HLA type was indicated by public TCR beta signatures. The paper as a whole reports these results and caveats: The ex vivo response was dominated by HLA-C-restricted CMV-specific TCR beta clonotypes, and the single most frequent clonotype in two of eight donors was supplied by these HLA-C-restricted clonotypes. Cumulative frequency of public TCR beta family members discriminated carriers of CMV infection plus the relevant HLA type in this cohort and an independent roughly 350-donor cohort.

Sequencing instrument: Illumina HiSeq 1500. TCRdb cleaned the public reads at Q25 with fastp, built clones with MiXCR and kept in-frame beta chains. Merged by CDR3 protein, the rows form single entries marked with the most common genes and DNA. Across this sample there are more than 400,000 distinct CDR3 sequences, with more than 20% seen only once. The ten biggest clones cover approximately 13% of the sample. In this sample, this clonotype turned up many times. The antigen it binds to is not known. Base qualities are not recorded, but no much larger clone differs from it by a single base. The sample taken for sequencing was PBMCs. This receptor was identified in a human donor in good health (CMV status not recorded). Some clones in this sample may be carry-over from other donors' samples.

Here the CDR3 is given as CASSLAGTSGVSYEQYF. The nucleotide sequence is TGTGCCAGCAGCTTAGCCGGGACTAGCGGTGTCTCCTACGAGCAGTACTTC. The V and J segments used are TRBV7-2 and TRBJ2-7; 11 junctional bases match TRBD2. There are 17 amino acids in the CDR3, from cysteine to phenylalanine inclusive. Left in the record is the CDR3 DNA by itself, 51 bases read in frame from the first base. From a lookup of the germline V gene, CDR1 and CDR2 are SGHTA and FQGNSA. Trimming accounts for 0 bases at V and 0 bases at J, while the number of junction bases matched to no gene is 4.